These T cell receptor beta chains were read from a single sample in a study of T-cell reconstitution after alpha-beta-depleted transplantation in children. TCRdb processed the PCR reads anew with MiXCR; each CDR3 protein has one entry. The data contain 600,000 to 700,000 distinct CDR3 sequences, around 12% of them singletons. The starting material was PBMCs, obtained before TCRalphabeta/CD19-depleted stem cell transplant. These receptors were taken from a girl aged 2-10 years with congenital amegakaryocytic thrombocytopenia, due to receive a stem cell transplant. Each CDR3 is given with its conserved first and last residue. Each record gives: D gene, J gene, clone size, V gene, CDR3 protein, CDR3 DNA. A D gene is named only where the DNA matches it firmly. Not every row has a clone size; where given, it reads once, few, many or a size class.

.	TRBJ2-6	few	TRBV5-1	CASSHGGTGANVLTF	TGCGCCAGCAGCCATGGTGGGACTGGGGCCAACGTCCTGACTTTC
.	TRBJ1-1	.	TRBV10-2	CASSEVRDTEAFF	TGCGCCAGCAGTGAGGTGAGGGACACTGAAGCTTTCTTT
.	TRBJ2-2	few	TRBV28	CASSKDYQTAGELFF	TGTGCCAGCAGCAAGGACTACCAGACCGCGGGGGAGCTGTTTTTT
.	TRBJ2-2	many	TRBV5-1	CASSLSGGMTGELFF	TGCGCCAGCAGCTTATCTGGCGGCATGACCGGGGAGCTGTTTTTT
.	TRBJ2-3	.	TRBV4-2	CASSQATSFTDTQYF	TGTGCCAGCAGCCAAGCAACTTCGTTCACAGATACGCAGTATTTT
TRBD2	TRBJ2-7	many	TRBV12-3/TRBV12-4	CASSSGTSGGYEQYF	TGTGCCAGCAGTTCCGGGACTAGCGGGGGGTACGAGCAGTACTTC
.	TRBJ2-1	.	TRBV24-1	CATSDLGLVRLF	TGTGCCACCAGTGATTTGGGGCTAGTTCGGCTCTTC
.	TRBJ2-1	.	TRBV2	CASRVRNTYNEQFF	TGTGCCAGCAGAGTCCGTAATACTTACAATGAGCAGTTCTTC
.	TRBJ2-7	few	TRBV3-1	CASSPLITVNEQYF	TGTGCCAGCAGCCCCCTAATAACAGTCAACGAGCAGTACTTC
TRBD2	TRBJ2-3	few	TRBV20-1	CSARDGAGVEDTQYF	TGCAGTGCTAGAGATGGAGCGGGAGTTGAGGATACGCAGTATTTT
.	TRBJ2-5	.	TRBV15	CATSRASKGETQYF	TGTGCCACCAGCAGAGCCTCCAAGGGGGAGACCCAGTACTTC
TRBD2	TRBJ2-5	.	TRBV7-9	CASSKTSVHQETQYF	TGTGCCAGCAGCAAGACTAGCGTGCACCAAGAGACCCAGTACTTC
TRBD1	TRBJ1-2	many	TRBV12-3/TRBV12-4	CASSGDRASYTF	TGTGCCAGCAGTGGAGACAGGGCTAGCTACACCTTC
.	TRBJ2-7	few	TRBV29-1	CSVVGGGSPGTYEQYF	TGCAGCGTTGTCGGGGGCGGGAGTCCCGGTACCTACGAGCAGTACTTC
.	TRBJ2-7	few	TRBV7-9	CASSLRTDPYSEQYF	TGTGCCAGCAGCTTAAGGACGGACCCCTACTCCGAGCAGTACTTC
TRBD1	TRBJ2-7	many	TRBV12-3/TRBV12-4	CASRSGQGATDEQYF	TGTGCCAGTCGTTCTGGACAGGGGGCTACGGACGAGCAGTACTTC
.	TRBJ1-1	many	TRBV12-3/TRBV12-4	CASKDDRLNTEAFF	TGTGCCAGCAAGGACGACAGGTTAAACACTGAAGCTTTCTTT
TRBD2	TRBJ2-3	.	TRBV7-2	CASSLGTRVNTDTQYF	TGTGCCAGCAGCTTGGGGACTAGAGTGAACACAGATACGCAGTATTTT
.	TRBJ2-1	.	TRBV29-1	CSVEGRGLENEQFF	TGCAGCGTTGAAGGGAGGGGGTTGGAGAATGAGCAGTTCTTC